The 20 T cell receptor beta chains given below trace back to one sample, sequenced in a study of vaccination effects on CD4 cells after COVID-19. Sequencing followed a ViraFEST assay step that expanded antigen-specific CD4+ T cells with viral peptide pools. After about 10 days in culture, the CD4+ T cells were isolated. Two doses of BNT162b2 or mRNA-1273 vaccine were administered to participants. The antigens for these receptors are not known. Assay used: immunoSEQ multiplex PCR; TCRdb lists only in-frame clones, some missing. The table includes around 24,000 clones, about three quarters detected once. This specimen consisted of CD4+ T cells from PBMCs cultured with HCoV-NL63 spike peptides, obtained after COVID-19 vaccination. The source of these receptors is a human donor who received a COVID-19 vaccine.

The chain employs TRBV7-2 and TRBJ2-5; 8 positions match TRBD2. From germline, CDR1 is SGHTA and CDR2 FQGNSA. J was trimmed by 3 bases and V by 3 bases; bases with no gene match: 6. This CDR3 is built from 15 residues. This chain's CDR3 is CASSLGLAGKETQYF. The DNA of the CDR3 is TGTGCCAGCAGCTTGGGGCTAGCGGGTAAAGAGACCCAGTACTTC.

The chain joins TRBV19 to TRBJ2-2; the match to TRBD2 covers 15 bases. Germline V CDR1 and CDR2: LNHDA, SQIVND (reference sequence). With V trimmed by 7 bases and J by 0 bases, 6 bases remained unmatched. This CDR3 is 18 amino acids long. CDR3 nucleotides: TGTGCCAGTATCGGACTAGCGGGGGGGAAGGCGAACACCGGGGAGCTGTTTTTT. Translating it yields CASIGLAGGKANTGELFF.

This sequence joins TRBV6-2 or TRBV6-3 and TRBJ1-6, with D unclear. CDR1 is MNHEY, CDR2 SVGEGT, per germline. This CDR3 has 16 amino acids. Trimming left V 2 bases short and J 9 bases short, with 17 bases between. Here the CDR3 reads CASSYSPRTWSSPLHF. The CDR3 DNA is TGTGCCAGCAGTTACAGCCCCAGAACCTGGAGTTCACCCCTCCACTTT.

This chain joins TRBV7-9 and TRBJ1-2; TRBD1 aligns across 7 bases. The germline gives CDR1 SEHNR, CDR2 FQNEAQ (reference sequence). The CDR3 is 13 amino acids. The J segment lost 6 bases and the V segment lost 5 bases, leaving 6 bases of the junction unmatched. The CDR3 DNA follows: TGTGCCAGCAGCGGAGGGGGCGCACATGGCTACACCTTC. It yields the protein CASSGGGAHGYTF.

V is TRBV6-2 or TRBV6-3 and J is TRBJ2-1; 10 bases align to TRBD2. Germline CDR1 reads MNHEY; CDR2 reads SVGEGT. The CDR3 covers 17 residues. With 3 bases clipped from V and 6 bases from J, the junction kept 11 bases outside the gene matches. The CDR3 reads CASSYNPQREGINEQFF. Written as DNA, the CDR3 is TGTGCCAGCAGTTATAATCCCCAGCGGGAGGGCATCAATGAGCAGTTCTTC.

This chain joins TRBV27 and TRBJ2-7; D gene uncertain. V shed 6 bases and J shed 3 bases, with 12 bases lying between them. CDR3 size: 13 residues. Germline loops: CDR1 MNHEY, CDR2 SMNVEV (reference sequence). The CDR3 DNA sequence: TGTGCCAGCAGCATTGGGGTTGGCTACGAGCAGTACTTC. Protein product: CASSIGVGYEQYF.

The chain employs TRBV5-8 and TRBJ2-7; TRBD2 aligns across 7 bases. V was clipped by 0 bases and J by 7 bases; unmatched bases: 13. This CDR3 comprises 16 residues. Germline-derived CDR1 and CDR2 are SGHTS and YDEGEE. The DNA of the CDR3 is TGTGCCAGCAGCTTGGGCCTAGCGGTACAAACCACGGAGCAGTACTTC. Amino acid sequence: CASSLGLAVQTTEQYF.

The chain uses TRBV4-2 and TRBJ2-1; D is unresolved. The germline V and J ends were trimmed by 0 bases and 5 bases, with 5 bases remaining between them. The CDR3 is 13 amino acids. Germline values: CDR1 LGHNA, CDR2 YNFKEQ. CDR3 DNA sequence: TGTGCCAGCAGCCAAGAGGCGGACAATGAGCAGTTCTTC. Protein: CASSQEADNEQFF.

This rearrangement joins TRBV19 to TRBJ1-1; the D is unclear. V was cut by 10 bases and J by 3 bases, with 12 bases left in between. There are 12 residues in the CDR3. Germline V CDR1 and CDR2: LNHDA, SQIVND (reference sequence). This chain's CDR3 is CATLRGHTEAFF. The CDR3 DNA is TGTGCCACCTTGAGAGGGCACACTGAAGCTTTCTTT.

V gene TRBV9 combines with J gene TRBJ2-3, with 7 nucleotides matching TRBD2. This CDR3 is 16 amino acids long. In germline, CDR1 is SGDLS, CDR2 YYNGEE. V was clipped by 4 bases and J by 6 bases; unmatched bases: 14. The CDR3 region has the DNA TGTGCCAGCAGCCCGGGGACTACCCCTCTGAGGGATACGCAGTATTTT. This translates into CASSPGTTPLRDTQYF. Using reference TRBV9 and TRBJ2-3 for the parts outside the CDR3, the full variable domain is DSGVTQTPKHLITATGQRVTLRCSPRSGDLSVYWYQQSLDQGLQFLIQYYNGEERAKGNILERFSAQQFPDLHSELNLSSLELGDSALYFCASSPGTTPLRDTQYFGPGTRLTVL.

The chain couples TRBV28 to TRBJ2-7; perhaps TRBD2 as D (6 bases). CDR3 size: 13 residues. The germline CDR1 and CDR2 sequences are MDHEN and SYDVKM. V shed 8 bases and J shed 0 bases, with 11 bases lying between them. The DNA of the CDR3 is TGTGCCAGCGGCGGGACCCCCTCCTACGAGCAGTACTTC. As protein: CASGGTPSYEQYF. Drawing the rest from reference TRBV28 and TRBJ2-7, the complete variable domain is DVKVTQSSRYLVKRTGEKVFLECVQDMDHENMFWYRQDPGLGLRLIYFSYDVKMKEKGDIPEGYSVSREKKERFSLILESASTNQTSMYLCASGGTPSYEQYFGPGTRLTVT.

This clone appeared a few times. The chain links TRBV10-1 to TRBJ2-7; the D call may be TRBD1 or TRBD2 (5 bases each). With 10 bases removed from V and 3 bases from J, the gap between germline ends came to 19 bases. CDR3 length: 14 residues. The germline CDR1 and CDR2 sequences are WNHNN and SYGVQD (reference sequence). For the CDR3, the DNA is TGCGCCATTAGGGACCCTCGGGTTCTCTACGAGCAGTACTTC. This sequence encodes CAIRDPRVLYEQYF.

The chain links TRBV28 to TRBJ1-2; TRBD1 matches 7 bases. CDR3 length equals 11 residues. Germline CDR1 and CDR2: MDHEN and SYDVKM. V shed 5 bases and J 11 bases; nucleotides not matched to a gene: 5. DNA for the CDR3: TGTGCCAGCAGTGACAGGGTGGTGTACACCTTC. Translated, it gives CASSDRVVYTF.

There are a few counts of this clone. The CDR3 nucleotides read TGTGCCAGCGAGTCTCTGAGGGGGAACACTGAAGCTTTCTTT. This encodes CASESLRGNTEAFF. V usage is TRBV2 and J usage is TRBJ1-1; tentative D call: TRBD1 (5 bases). The V and J ends lost 8 bases and 1 base respectively, with 14 bases between them. The length of the CDR3 is 14 residues. Germline-derived CDR1 and CDR2 are SNHLY and FYNNEI.

This clone was seen only a few times. The V call is TRBV19, the J call TRBJ2-7; 8 bases map to TRBD1. V lost 5 bases and J lost 0; bases outside the gene matches: 3. This CDR3 has 14 residues. Germline CDR1 and CDR2: LNHDA and SQIVND (reference sequence). CDR3 DNA: TGTGCCAGTAGTCGGACAGGGTCCTCCTACGAGCAGTACTTC. Translated, it gives CASSRTGSSYEQYF.

V gene TRBV28 combines with J gene TRBJ2-6; D might be TRBD1 or TRBD2, each matching 6 bases. V was pared by 7 bases and J by 8 bases, with 15 bases between. The CDR3 is made up of 14 amino acids. In germline, CDR1 is MDHEN, CDR2 SYDVKM. Here the CDR3 reads CASNDGGWSNVLTF. In DNA, the CDR3 is TGTGCCAGCAACGACGGGGGCTGGTCCAACGTCCTGACTTTC.

V usage is TRBV11-2 and J usage is TRBJ1-2, with D uncertain. The ends were cut back, 3 bases at V and 7 bases at J, with 6 bases in the middle. CDR1 is SGHAT, CDR2 FQNNGV, per germline. The CDR3 is made up of 11 amino acids. The chain's CDR3 is CASSFRVGYTF. CDR3 nucleotides: TGTGCCAGCAGCTTTAGAGTTGGCTACACCTTC. Variable domain in full (rest from reference TRBV11-2 and TRBJ1-2): EAGVAQSPRYKIIEKRQSVAFWCNPISGHATLYWYQQILGQGPKLLIQFQNNGVVDDSQLPKDRFSAERLKGVDSTLKIQPAKLEDSAVYLCASSFRVGYTFGSGTRLTVV.

The V gene is TRBV6-2 or TRBV6-3, the J gene TRBJ1-4; D gene unclear. Germline values: CDR1 MNHEY, CDR2 SVGEGT. The CDR3 has 11 residues. Trimming took 6 bases from V and 7 from J, leaving 6 bases between them. The CDR3 DNA follows: TGTGCCAGCAGCCGAGGTGAAAAACTGTTTTTT. Translating it yields CASSRGEKLFF.

The chain carries TRBV11-2 and TRBJ1-3; D perhaps matches TRBD1 (5 bases). Per the germline V gene, CDR1 is SGHAT and CDR2 is FQNNGV. V was cut by 3 bases and J by 0 bases, with 9 bases left in between. The CDR3 has 15 residues. Here the CDR3 DNA reads TGTGCCAGCAGCTTGAAGGGGTACTCTGGAAACACCATATATTTT. This gives the protein CASSLKGYSGNTIYF.

The gene calls are TRBV11-2 and TRBJ1-5; maybe TRBD1 (5 bases). Trimming pared 3 bases from V and 9 bases from J, leaving 9 bases between. The germline V gene encodes CDR1 SGHAT and CDR2 FQNNGV. The CDR3 spans 12 residues. CDR3 in amino acids: CASSFQGGPQHF. CDR3 nucleotides: TGTGCCAGCAGCTTCCAGGGAGGGCCCCAGCATTTT.